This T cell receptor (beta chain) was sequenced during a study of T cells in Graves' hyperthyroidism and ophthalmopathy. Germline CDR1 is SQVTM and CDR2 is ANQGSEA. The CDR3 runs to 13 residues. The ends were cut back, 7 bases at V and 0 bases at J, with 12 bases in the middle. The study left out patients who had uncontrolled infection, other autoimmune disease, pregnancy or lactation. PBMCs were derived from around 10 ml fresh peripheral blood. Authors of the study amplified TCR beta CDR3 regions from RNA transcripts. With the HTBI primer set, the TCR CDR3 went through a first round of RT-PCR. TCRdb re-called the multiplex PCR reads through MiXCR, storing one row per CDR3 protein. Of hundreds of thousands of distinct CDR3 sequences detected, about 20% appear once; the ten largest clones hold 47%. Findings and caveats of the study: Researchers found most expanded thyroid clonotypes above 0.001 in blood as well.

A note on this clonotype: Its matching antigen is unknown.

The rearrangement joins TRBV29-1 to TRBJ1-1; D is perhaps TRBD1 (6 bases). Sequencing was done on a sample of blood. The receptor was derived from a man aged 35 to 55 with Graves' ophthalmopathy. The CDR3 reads CSARTDMNTEAFF. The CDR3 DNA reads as TGCAGCGCACGGACAGACATGAACACTGAAGCTTTCTTT.